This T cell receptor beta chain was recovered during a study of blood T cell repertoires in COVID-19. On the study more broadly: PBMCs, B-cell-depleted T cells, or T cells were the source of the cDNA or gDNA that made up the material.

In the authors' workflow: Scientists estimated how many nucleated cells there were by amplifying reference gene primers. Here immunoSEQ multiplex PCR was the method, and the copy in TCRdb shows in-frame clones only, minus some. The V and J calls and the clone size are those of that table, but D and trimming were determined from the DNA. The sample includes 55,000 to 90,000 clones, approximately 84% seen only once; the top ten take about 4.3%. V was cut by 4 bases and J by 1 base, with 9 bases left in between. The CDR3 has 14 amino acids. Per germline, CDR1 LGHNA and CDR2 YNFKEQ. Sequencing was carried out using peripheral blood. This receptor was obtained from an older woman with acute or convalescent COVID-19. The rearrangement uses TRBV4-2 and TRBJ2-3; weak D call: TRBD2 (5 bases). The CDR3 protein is CASSPSGRTDTQYF. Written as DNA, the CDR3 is TGTGCCAGCAGCCCCAGCGGCCGCACAGATACGCAGTATTTT.